This is a list of T cell receptor beta chains from one sample in a study of blood T cell repertoires in COVID-19. Clones were read by immunoSEQ multiplex PCR, and TCRdb kept only the in-frame ones, dropping some. The profile shows 120,000 to 150,000 clones, around 87% of them singletons. Material: peripheral blood. Source of these receptors: a man between 18 and 35 years old with COVID-19, enrolled during active disease. Each CDR3 is given with its conserved first and last residue. The D gene is left open where the match is weak. Only some rows state a clone size, as once, few, many or a class for expanded clones.

V gene,CDR3 length,J gene,clone size,D gene,CDR3 DNA,CDR3 protein
TRBV5-6,11,TRBJ2-3,.,.,TGTGCCAGCAGCTCGAGAGGGGGGCAGTATTTT,CASSSRGGQYF
TRBV15,16,TRBJ1-1,once,.,TGTGCCACCAGCAGTCCGAGACAGGTCATGAACACTGAAGCTTTCTTT,CATSSPRQVMNTEAFF
TRBV9,16,TRBJ2-2,few,.,TGTGCCAGCAGCGTAGGCGCCCAAGGGGTCGCCGGGGAGCTGTTTTTT,CASSVGAQGVAGELFF
TRBV19,15,TRBJ2-1,.,TRBD1,TGTGCCAGTACCCTGGGACAGGGGGCCCACAATGAGCAGTTCTTC,CASTLGQGAHNEQFF
TRBV5-6,16,TRBJ2-2,.,.,TGTGCCAGCAGCTTGGGAGGCAGGGAGGTTCGTTGGGAGCTGTTTTTT,CASSLGGREVRWELFF
TRBV5-5,15,TRBJ1-5,.,TRBD1,TGTGCCAGCAGCTTGGGGACAGGGTACAATCAGCCCCAGCATTTT,CASSLGTGYNQPQHF
TRBV27,15,TRBJ2-7,once,.,TGTGCCAGCAGTTTATTGGCGGGAACACCTTACGAGCAGTACTTC,CASSLLAGTPYEQYF
TRBV28,14,TRBJ2-2,.,TRBD1,TGTGCCAGCAGTTTCAGGGGGTTTACCGGGGAGCTGTTTTTT,CASSFRGFTGELFF
TRBV28,16,TRBJ2-2,.,.,TGTGCCAGCGCAGTTTTAGAGCGAACGAACACCGGGGAGCTGTTTTTT,CASAVLERTNTGELFF
TRBV25-1,12,TRBJ2-1,.,.,TGTGCCACCCGACCAGGCTACAATGAGCAGTTCTTC,CATRPGYNEQFF
TRBV9,14,TRBJ2-7,.,.,TGTGCCAGCAGCGTAGGGGCGGGACCGAACGAGCAGTACTTC,CASSVGAGPNEQYF
TRBV5-8,15,TRBJ2-1,.,TRBD1,TGTGCCAGCAGCCAGGGACAGGGGACACACAATGAGCAGTTCTTC,CASSQGQGTHNEQFF
TRBV9,13,TRBJ1-1,.,.,TGTGCCAGCAGCGCGCCGGGGGGTACTGAAGCTTTCTTT,CASSAPGGTEAFF
TRBV6-5,13,TRBJ2-7,.,.,TGTGCCAGCATGGACGAGCGGCTCTACGAGCAGTACTTC,CASMDERLYEQYF
TRBV7-9,16,TRBJ1-3,.,TRBD1,TGTGCCAGCAGCGTACAGGGGCAAAGCTCTGGAAACACCATATATTTT,CASSVQGQSSGNTIYF
TRBV19,13,TRBJ1-1,.,.,TGTGCCAGTAGTCCCCAGGGTGGGACTGAAGCTTTCTTT,CASSPQGGTEAFF
TRBV5-4,17,TRBJ2-5,.,TRBD2,TGTGCCAGCAGCTTGGGGGGACTAGCGGGAAAAGGAGAGACCCAGTACTTC,CASSLGGLAGKGETQYF
TRBV29-1,13,TRBJ2-1,.,.,TGCAGCGTTCCGACAGTTACCTACAATGAGCAGTTCTTC,CSVPTVTYNEQFF
TRBV5-1,15,TRBJ2-7,.,TRBD1,TGCGCCAGCAGCGCGGGACAGGGGGCAGACTACGAGCAGTACTTC,CASSAGQGADYEQYF
TRBV6-2/TRBV6-3,14,TRBJ2-7,.,TRBD2,TGTGCCAGCAGCCCACTAGCGGGAGGAAGTGAGCAGTACTTC,CASSPLAGGSEQYF
TRBV18,19,TRBJ2-1,.,TRBD2,TGTGCCAGCTCACTTACACCTCTAGCGGGGCTGAGCTCCTACAATGAGCAGTTCTTC,CASSLTPLAGLSSYNEQFF
TRBV19,15,TRBJ2-7,.,TRBD1,TGTGCCAGTAGTACGGGGACAGGGGTCTATGGCGAGCAGTACTTC,CASSTGTGVYGEQYF
TRBV19,16,TRBJ2-3,.,TRBD2,TGTGCCAGTAGTATAGGGACTAGCGGTAGCACAGATACGCAGTATTTT,CASSIGTSGSTDTQYF
TRBV19,15,TRBJ2-7,.,.,TGTGCCAGTAGTACGCAACAGGGTTTGCCCTACGAGCAGTACTTC,CASSTQQGLPYEQYF
TRBV6-5,15,TRBJ2-1,.,TRBD1,TGTGCCAGCAGTCCTAGGACAGGGTCCTACAATGAGCAGTTCTTC,CASSPRTGSYNEQFF
TRBV28,14,TRBJ1-1,.,.,TGTGCCAGCAGCCTAGACAGGCCCTCGTCTGAAGCTTTCTTT,CASSLDRPSSEAFF
TRBV6-4,13,TRBJ2-2,.,.,TGTGCCAGCAGTGACTCGAGTTCCGGGGAGCTGTTTTTT,CASSDSSSGELFF
TRBV28,18,TRBJ1-3,.,.,TGTGCCAGCAGTGTACTACAGGAATCCCCCCCTCCTGGAAACACCATATATTTT,CASSVLQESPPPGNTIYF
TRBV7-2,15,TRBJ2-7,once,.,TGTGCCAGCAGCCCTCGGACTGTCCCCTCCTACGAGCAGTACTTC,CASSPRTVPSYEQYF
TRBV10-3,17,TRBJ2-1,once,TRBD2,TGTGCCATCAGTGAGTCGATTGGGACTACGCATTACAATGAGCAGTTCTTC,CAISESIGTTHYNEQFF
TRBV6-5,15,TRBJ1-1,.,.,TGTGCCAGCAGTTTCACAGGCGTTTGGGACACTGAAGCTTTCTTT,CASSFTGVWDTEAFF
TRBV6-5,14,TRBJ1-1,.,.,TGTGCCAGCAGTTACGGCGGGGGGATCACTGAAGCTTTCTTT,CASSYGGGITEAFF
TRBV6-2/TRBV6-3,13,TRBJ2-7,.,TRBD1,TGTGCCAGCAGTTCCGGGACAGGCTACGAGCAGTACTTC,CASSSGTGYEQYF
TRBV19,15,TRBJ1-1,.,TRBD1,TGTGCCAGTTACGGGGGACAGGAAATAGGAACTGAAGCTTTCTTT,CASYGGQEIGTEAFF
TRBV6-6,12,TRBJ2-7,few,TRBD2,TGTGCCACCGGGGGAGGGGCAGGCGAGCAGTACTTC,CATGGGAGEQYF
TRBV5-4,15,TRBJ2-1,.,TRBD2,TGTGCCAGCAGCTTGAAAACTAGCGGGAGCGATGAGCAGTTCTTC,CASSLKTSGSDEQFF
TRBV7-6,15,TRBJ2-5,.,.,TGTGCCAGCAGCTTAGCGGTAGCGGCCAGGGAGACCCAGTACTTC,CASSLAVAARETQYF
TRBV7-6,14,TRBJ2-7,.,TRBD1,TGTGCCAGCAGCCCGGACAGGGTGGCCTACGAGCAGTACTTC,CASSPDRVAYEQYF
TRBV12-3/TRBV12-4,13,TRBJ2-7,.,.,TGTGCCAGCAGTTTGGGGGGTTCCTACGAGCAGTACTTC,CASSLGGSYEQYF
TRBV5-6,17,TRBJ2-7,.,TRBD1,TGTGCCAGCAGCTTGGAACAGGGGGCGAATCTGGTCCACGAGCAGTACTTC,CASSLEQGANLVHEQYF
TRBV27,19,TRBJ1-4,.,.,TGTGCCAGCAGCCCTAACCCCGTCCCGATATCGATACGGGATGAAAAACTGCTTTTT,CASSPNPVPISIRDEKLLF
TRBV19,12,TRBJ1-1,few,.,TGTGCCAGTAGTATTCGGGTAGGTGAAGCTTTCTTT,CASSIRVGEAFF
TRBV9,14,TRBJ2-1,.,TRBD2,TGTGCCAGCAGCCCAACCGGGGGGTACAATGAGCAGTTCTTC,CASSPTGGYNEQFF
TRBV14,16,TRBJ2-7,.,TRBD1,TGTGCCAGCAGCCAAGGGGTGACAGGGAACGGCTACGAGCAGTACTTC,CASSQGVTGNGYEQYF
TRBV19,14,TRBJ2-3,once,TRBD2,TGTGCCAGTTTTAGCGGGAGGGCCAAAGATACGCAGTATTTT,CASFSGRAKDTQYF
TRBV19,13,TRBJ2-2,.,.,TGTGCCAGTAGTATAGACAGGGGCGGGGAGCTGTTTTTT,CASSIDRGGELFF
TRBV2,20,TRBJ2-7,once,.,TGTGCCAGCAGTCCCTACCCCAGGGCCCTATCACCTGTATCATTCTACGAGCAGTACTTC,CASSPYPRALSPVSFYEQYF
TRBV6-2/TRBV6-3,14,TRBJ1-1,.,.,TGTGCCAGCAGTTACTCTGGCCAGGTCACTGAAGCTTTCTTT,CASSYSGQVTEAFF
TRBV2,14,TRBJ2-2,.,TRBD1,TGTGCCAGCCAGCAGGGGGCGGTCACCGGGGAGCTGTTTTTT,CASQQGAVTGELFF
TRBV2,15,TRBJ1-4,.,.,TGTGCCAGCAGTGAGGTGCCAGCAACTAATGAAAAACTGTTTTTT,CASSEVPATNEKLFF
TRBV28,14,TRBJ1-1,.,TRBD1,TGTGCCAGCAGTTTACAGGGGGCGAACACTGAAGCTTTCTTT,CASSLQGANTEAFF
TRBV29-1,13,TRBJ1-2,.,.,TGCAGCGTTGATCAAGGGAGCTACTATGGCTACACCTTC,CSVDQGSYYGYTF
TRBV18,15,TRBJ2-1,once,TRBD1,TGTGCCAGCTCAACAGGACAGGGGGCGCGAAATGAGCAGTTCTTC,CASSTGQGARNEQFF
TRBV2,14,TRBJ2-1,.,TRBD1,TGTGCCAGCAGTCAGGACAGGGGTGGCGATGAGCAGTTCTTC,CASSQDRGGDEQFF
TRBV7-9,13,TRBJ1-2,once,TRBD1,TGTGCCAGCAGCCGTGGGACAGCATATGGCTACACCTTC,CASSRGTAYGYTF